The T cell receptor (beta chain) under discussion was sequenced for a study of beta chain features in type 1 diabetes (dated by TCRdb to the late 2010s). Regarding the complete study: Patients and healthy donors did not differ in mean age, gender distribution, total cell number or subset yield. A total of about 110,000,000 sorted cells were examined across all samples, and a strong correlation was observed between cell number per subset and RNA yield. In the study, recently diagnosed type 1 diabetes patients and matched healthy donors were compared on the TCRB repertoires of their sorted circulating CD4+ T cell subsets. Regulatory and stem cell-like memory subsets were obtained from only 8 patients and about 8 healthy donors, while naive and central memory subsets were obtained from all 30 or so donors.

Study-level results and caveats: Type 1 diabetes patients showed a moderate but significant shortening of TCRB CDR3 length in all four CD4+ subsets. Naive, central memory and regulatory TCRB repertoires appeared to be more similar among patients than among healthy donors. Sequencing cDNA rather than genomic DNA could over-represent highly expressing activated cells, although activation and CD3 levels did not differ between groups. PCR may preferentially amplify shorter templates, but because patient and control samples were amplified and corrected together, any resulting skew would affect both groups equally. At VDJ recombination sites, type 1 diabetes patients had fewer insertions and more deleted nucleotides, which implies abnormalities in thymic rearrangement. Because the HLA sub-analyses included only small numbers of individuals, any influence of HLA type on TCRB rearrangement was left unresolved.

A word on this clone: The antigen this receptor binds is unknown. Base qualities are not recorded, but no much larger clone differs from it by a single base.

From each donor, a single peripheral blood sample of 100 to 150 mL on average was drawn into heparinised tubes. Naive, central memory, regulatory and stem cell-like memory CD4+ T cells were sorted on a BD FACSAria II using a panel including CD45RO, CCR7, CD25, CD127, CD95 and CD27. Purity was above 95% for every sorted population. PBMCs were separated immediately by Lymphoprep density gradient centrifugation and were stained directly, without being cultured. So that batch effects would be minimized, each experiment stained and sorted samples in pairs, pairing one healthy donor with one patient. All of the isolated RNA was reverse transcribed with the High Capacity cDNA Reverse Transcription Kit, so expressed TCRB transcripts were sequenced. Naive, central memory and regulatory T cell samples underwent deep immunoSEQ sequencing, averaging around 3.6 million total reads per sample. Sorted cells were lysed in RLT buffer and RNA was extracted with DNase-treated RNeasy Micro or Mini kits, depending on cell number. To prevent cross-contamination, each cell subset was processed individually, whereas patient and healthy donor samples were processed jointly. The immunoSEQ multiplex PCR was used to amplify TCRB sequences from cDNA, generating 87-bp fragments that spanned the CDR3 region. Sequencing of the amplicons was performed on the Illumina HiSeq platform. As for the original processing: PCR bias was corrected computationally using synthetic template baselines, and reads within Hamming distance 2 were collapsed, with unmergeable singletons discarded. Reads were aligned to IMGT to assign V, D and J genes, CDR3 length, and insertions or deletions at six rearrangement sites. Within each subset, clonotype counts were normalized to the number of sorted cells before true diversity and Gini coefficients were calculated with the tcR R package. The overlap coefficient, calculated on TCRB nucleotide sequences, was used to quantify repertoire sharing. TCRdb obtained this table from immuneACCESS and retained in-frame rearrangements with V and J assigned. These tables miss some clones; where compared with another copy, unresolved V genes account for less than half of the shortfall, and the remainder is unexplained. From that table come the V and J calls and clone size; the DNA was used to work out D and trimming. Recorded for this sample are about 290,000 clones; roughly 8% of them occurred a single time. The ten largest clones add up to 1% of the sample.

CDR1 and CDR2 are drawn from the germline V gene: MGHRA, YSYEKL. Inclusive of the bounding cysteine and phenylalanine, the CDR3 is 16 residues long. CDR3 DNA only is kept here, 48 bases in frame from base 1. The junction carries 20 bases between V and J, which are trimmed by 3 bases and 11 bases respectively. Rearrangement joined TRBV4-1 to TRBJ1-6; no D gene is confidently identified. This clonotype was sampled from a woman between 18 and 30 years old in good health. Sample: central memory CD4+ T cells from blood. DNA sequence: TGCGCCAGCAGCCACCTTCGCCCTCGCGGGAGGGCACCCCTCCACTTT. It codes for CASSHLRPRGRAPLHF.